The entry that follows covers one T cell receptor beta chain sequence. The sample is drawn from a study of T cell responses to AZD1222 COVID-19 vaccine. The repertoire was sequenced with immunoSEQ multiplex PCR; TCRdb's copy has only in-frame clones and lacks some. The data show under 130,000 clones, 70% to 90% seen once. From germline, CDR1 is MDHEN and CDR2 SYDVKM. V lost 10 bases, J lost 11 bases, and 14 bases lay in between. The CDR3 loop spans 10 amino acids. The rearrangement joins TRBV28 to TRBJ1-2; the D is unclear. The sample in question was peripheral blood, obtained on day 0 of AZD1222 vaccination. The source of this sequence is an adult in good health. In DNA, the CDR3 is TGTGCCACATCCCTCAGTGGTTACACCTTC. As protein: CATSLSGYTF.